Sequencing of this T cell receptor (beta chain) was carried out in a study of cytomegalovirus exposure and HLA in healthy donors. Findings and limits, study-wide: Later genetic work tied a missense DCLRE1C variant to beta-chain V and J trimming. Using the classifier, cytomegalovirus status was reportedly diagnosed with high specificity and sensitivity. Association with HLA alleles at 0.05 false discovery rate was found for 16,951 TCR beta sequences in a later analysis.

Germline CDR1 is MNHEY and CDR2 is SMNVEV (reference sequence). The CDR3 sequence is 14 residues long. Germline trimming cut 6 bases from V and 3 bases from J; bases unmatched to any gene: 3. Primers included in the PCR were 60 Vbeta and 13 Jbeta primers. The table came from immunoSEQ multiplex PCR; TCRdb's copy has only in-frame clones and leaves some out. The sample has around 98,000 clones; around 73% are singletons. In regard to this clone: Its antigen is undetermined.

The sample consisted of PBMCs. This sequence originates from a female donor in good health and CMV-seronegative. The chain combines TRBV27 with TRBJ1-4; the match to TRBD1 covers 8 bases. CDR3 bases: TGTGCCAGCAGCGACAGGGGTGCTAATGAAAAACTGTTTTTT. Translating it yields CASSDRGANEKLFF.